Listed here are 22 T cell receptor beta chains from one sample, sequenced in a study of blood T cell repertoires in COVID-19. TCRdb's copy holds only in-frame clones and misses some; the assay was immunoSEQ multiplex PCR. The profile shows about 210,000 clones, around four fifths of them singletons. Sequencing used peripheral blood. Source of these receptors: a woman aged 80 or over with COVID-19, enrolled during active disease.

The gene calls are TRBV18 and TRBJ2-7; 10 nucleotides line up with TRBD1. The germline V gene has CDR1 KGHSH and CDR2 LQKENI. CDR3 length: 17 amino acids. V was pared by 3 bases and J by 5 bases, with 13 bases of the junction left unmatched. The CDR3 region is CASSPETGTGALDEQYV. The CDR3 DNA reads as TGTGCCAGCTCACCGGAGACCGGGACAGGGGCTTTAGACGAGCAGTACGTC.

The V and J genes are TRBV27 and TRBJ1-5; 7 bases fit TRBD1. This CDR3 spans 15 amino acids. CDR1 and CDR2 (germline): MNHEY, SMNVEV (reference sequence). The V gene end was trimmed by 6 bases and the J gene end by 7 bases; junction bases not matched to a gene: 12. The CDR3 sequence is CASRLRQGSPQPQHF. The DNA for the CDR3 is TGTGCCAGCAGATTAAGACAGGGATCCCCCCAGCCCCAGCATTTT.

This clone is a singleton in its sample. The genes are TRBV10-3 and TRBJ1-4; 7 bases match TRBD1. Germline loops: CDR1 ENHRY, CDR2 SYGVKD. The CDR3 consists of 14 residues. The J segment lost 6 bases and the V segment lost 6 bases, leaving 7 bases of the junction unmatched. DNA of the CDR3: TGTGCCATCAGGGAGGGTAGGGGGCATGAAAAACTGTTTTTT. Protein sequence: CAIREGRGHEKLFF.

The chain combines TRBV11-3 with TRBJ2-1; TRBD1 matches at 7 bases. After removal of 5 bases from V and 1 base from J, the junction contained 5 bases not matched to a gene. The germline CDR1 and CDR2 sequences are SGHNT and YENEEA. This CDR3 has 15 amino acids. CDR3 residues: CASSMGQSSYNEQFF. DNA for the CDR3: TGTGCCAGCAGCATGGGACAGTCTTCCTACAATGAGCAGTTCTTC.

This chain joins TRBV27 and TRBJ2-1; 11 bases align to TRBD1. The CDR3 consists of 18 residues. In germline, CDR1 is MNHEY, CDR2 SMNVEV (reference sequence). Trimming at V came to 2 bases and at J to 8 bases, leaving 14 bases not matched to a gene. CDR3 amino acids: CASSLTVSGQGVSDEQFF. CDR3 coding DNA: TGTGCCAGCAGTTTAACGGTCTCGGGACAGGGGGTCTCGGATGAGCAGTTCTTC.

The chain combines TRBV9 with TRBJ1-1, with D possibly TRBD1 on 6 matching bases. The V and J ends lost 4 bases and 4 bases respectively, with 14 bases between them. This CDR3 spans 14 amino acids. Looked up from germline, CDR1 is SGDLS and CDR2 is YYNGEE. The CDR3 region is CASSFSGQPTEAFF. The CDR3 bases are TGTGCCAGCAGCTTTTCGGGACAACCCACTGAAGCTTTCTTT.

This chain connects TRBV30 to TRBJ2-1, with 11 bases fitting TRBD2. The CDR3 consists of 14 residues. Trimming at V came to 1 base and at J to 12 bases, leaving 8 bases not matched to a gene. Germline lookup yields CDR1 GTSNPN and CDR2 SVGIG (reference sequence). In nucleotides, the CDR3 is TGTGCCTGGAGTGGTCTTAGCGGGGGGGCTGTGCAGTTCTTC. The encoded protein is CAWSGLSGGAVQFF.

The rearrangement uses TRBV7-2 and TRBJ2-3, with 7 bases identical to TRBD1. The CDR3 extends over 15 amino acids. CDR1 is SGHTA and CDR2 is FQGNSA in the germline V gene. With 2 bases clipped from V and 3 bases from J, the junction kept 5 bases outside the gene matches. This chain's CDR3 is CASSLSGQRTDTQYF. In DNA form, the CDR3 reads TGTGCCAGCAGCTTATCGGGACAGCGGACAGATACGCAGTATTTT.

This sequence joins TRBV6-5 and TRBJ2-5, with D possibly being TRBD1 (6 bases). Per the germline V gene, CDR1 is MNHEY and CDR2 is SVGAGI. The CDR3 contains 13 residues. The ends were cut back, 5 bases at V and 3 bases at J, with 10 bases in the middle. CDR3 amino acids: CASSTYREETQYF. The CDR3 DNA is TGTGCCAGCAGTACCTACAGGGAAGAGACCCAGTACTTC.

V and J are TRBV18 and TRBJ2-3; D not certain. Trimming left V 1 base short and J 2 bases short, with 7 bases between. In germline, CDR1 is KGHSH, CDR2 LQKENI. The CDR3 is made up of 14 amino acids. The CDR3 loop is CASSPRVTTDTQYF. In DNA form, the CDR3 reads TGTGCCAGCTCACCACGCGTAACCACAGATACGCAGTATTTT. Based on the CDR3 plus reference TRBV18 and TRBJ2-3, the full variable domain is NAGVMQNPRHLVRRRGQEARLRCSPMKGHSHVYWYRQLPEEGLKFMVYLQKENIIDESGMPKERFSAEFPKEGPSILRIQQVVRGDSAAYFCASSPRVTTDTQYFGPGTRLTVL.

The chain employs TRBV7-9 and TRBJ1-1; D is unresolved. CDR3 length: 12 residues. The germline CDR1 and CDR2 sequences are SEHNR and FQNEAQ (reference sequence). V lost 11 bases to trimming and J lost 1 base, with 11 bases between them. CDR3 DNA sequence: TGTGCCTCCTCGTACGGGAACACTGAAGCTTTCTTT. Residues: CASSYGNTEAFF.

The chain is built from TRBV6-6 and TRBJ1-4, with 7 bases fitting TRBD1. CDR3 length: 13 amino acids. Looked up from germline, CDR1 is MNHNY and CDR2 is SVGAGI (reference sequence). The V segment lost 8 bases and the J segment 5 bases; nucleotides outside the gene matches: 5. Here the CDR3 reads CASLGQNNEKLFF. In DNA, the CDR3 is TGTGCCAGCCTGGGACAGAACAATGAAAAACTGTTTTTT.

The rearrangement uses TRBV19 and TRBJ2-5, with D possibly TRBD2 on 5 matching bases. Trimming removed 7 bases at V and 2 bases at J, with 11 bases between. In germline, CDR1 is LNHDA, CDR2 SQIVND (reference sequence). This CDR3 contains 13 residues. CDR3 sequence (DNA): TGTGCCAGTAATAAGGACTCACAAGAGACCCAGTACTTC. It yields the protein CASNKDSQETQYF.

The chain recombines TRBV10-3 with TRBJ2-3; 8 positions match TRBD1. This CDR3 spans 15 amino acids. The germline CDR1 and CDR2 sequences are ENHRY and SYGVKD. The V gene end was trimmed by 3 bases and the J gene end by 5 bases; junction bases not matched to a gene: 7. The CDR3, as DNA: TGTGCCATCAGTGACCCTGGACAGGGAAAAGATACGCAGTATTTT. Its translation is CAISDPGQGKDTQYF.

The V call is TRBV3-1 (or the pseudogene TRBV3-2), the J call TRBJ1-2; the match to TRBD1 covers 10 bases. CDR1 is LGHDT, CDR2 YNNKEL, per germline (reference sequence). V shed 0 bases, J shed 7 bases, and the junction held 8 bases outside the gene matches. This CDR3 comprises 16 residues. This CDR3 is CASSQEGQGGFSGYTF. The CDR3 DNA sequence: TGTGCCAGCAGCCAAGAAGGACAGGGGGGCTTCTCTGGCTACACCTTC.

The gene calls are TRBV7-6 and TRBJ2-5; perhaps TRBD2 as D (5 bases). This CDR3 has 12 amino acids. V lost 5 bases, J lost 7 bases, and 11 bases lay in between. The germline gives CDR1 SGHVS, CDR2 FNYEAQ. In nucleotides, the CDR3 is TGTGCCAGCAGCATCGCCGCGGGGACCCAGTACTTC. Protein sequence: CASSIAAGTQYF.

The CDR3 here is CASSLERGTGYGYTF. The CDR3 nucleotides read TGTGCCAGCAGCTTAGAGAGGGGGACAGGCTATGGCTACACCTTC. V gene TRBV7-8 combines with J gene TRBJ1-2; 8 positions match TRBD1. CDR3 length equals 15 residues. V gave up 1 base and J gave up 4 bases; unmatched junction bases: 5. CDR1 is SGHVS, CDR2 FQNEAQ, per germline.

The chain recombines TRBV28 with TRBJ1-3, with 8 bases aligning to TRBD1. The trim removed 4 bases at V and 4 bases at J, leaving 9 bases unmatched. The CDR3 runs to 16 residues. Germline V gene sequence: CDR1 MDHEN, CDR2 SYDVKM. In DNA form, the CDR3 reads TGTGCCAGCAGTTCCGGCGGTGGACAGGGAGGAAACACCATATATTTT. Translated: CASSSGGGQGGNTIYF.

This rearrangement joins TRBV10-1 to TRBJ1-5; D perhaps matches TRBD1 (5 bases). Per the germline V gene, CDR1 is WNHNN and CDR2 is SYGVQD (reference sequence). The CDR3 is 13 residues long. V lost 6 bases and J 4 bases, leaving 10 bases between the germline ends. CDR3 nucleotide sequence: TGCGCCAGCAGCCAGGGCCTTAATCAGCCCCAGCATTTT. It specifies CASSQGLNQPQHF.

This clone was counted only a few times. The chain joins TRBV19 to TRBJ1-3; D call uncertain. This CDR3 is 15 amino acids long. Germline CDR1 is LNHDA and CDR2 is SQIVND (reference sequence). Trimming pared 6 bases from V and 0 bases from J, leaving 12 bases between. CDR3: CASRIGLSSGNTIYF. The CDR3 coding sequence is TGTGCCAGTAGAATCGGACTCAGCTCTGGAAACACCATATATTTT.

The chain couples TRBV19 to TRBJ1-2, with D perhaps TRBD1 (5 bases). The germline V gene encodes CDR1 LNHDA and CDR2 SQIVND (reference sequence). Trimming shortened V by 7 bases and J by 11 bases, and 20 bases separated the two germline ends. The CDR3 is made up of 13 amino acids. Here the CDR3 reads CASTRTPALGYTF. The CDR3 region has the DNA TGTGCCAGTACCCGGACACCGGCCCTTGGATACACCTTC.

V and J are TRBV6-5 and TRBJ1-5; 7 nucleotides agree with TRBD1. The germline CDR1 and CDR2 sequences are MNHEY and SVGAGI. After removal of 8 bases from V and 6 bases from J, the junction contained 4 bases not matched to a gene. This CDR3 is 12 amino acids long. Here the CDR3 reads CASGGQSQPQHF. Here the CDR3 DNA reads TGTGCCAGCGGGGGACAGAGTCAGCCCCAGCATTTT.